This TCR beta chain was documented in a study of T cell responses to AZD1222 COVID-19 vaccine. Sequencing was performed with immunoSEQ multiplex PCR; in TCRdb, only in-frame clones are kept and a portion is missing. Among about 150,000 clones listed, 88% were seen once. Germline V gene data show CDR1 as LNHDA and CDR2 as SQIVND (reference sequence). With 3 bases clipped from V and 8 bases from J, the junction kept 12 bases outside the gene matches. This CDR3 has 15 residues. This clone was observed a single time. The antigen remains unidentified. Study-wide points: Without day 14 samples, only post-peak T cell repertoires were studied.

The sequencing here drew on peripheral blood, taken on day 0 of AZD1222 vaccination. This chain links TRBV19 with TRBJ1-2, with 7 bases that match TRBD1. The receptor's source is an adult in good health. This chain's CDR3 is CASSIPEGQSRGYTF. CDR3 DNA: TGTGCCAGTAGTATCCCGGAGGGACAGTCCCGAGGCTACACCTTC.